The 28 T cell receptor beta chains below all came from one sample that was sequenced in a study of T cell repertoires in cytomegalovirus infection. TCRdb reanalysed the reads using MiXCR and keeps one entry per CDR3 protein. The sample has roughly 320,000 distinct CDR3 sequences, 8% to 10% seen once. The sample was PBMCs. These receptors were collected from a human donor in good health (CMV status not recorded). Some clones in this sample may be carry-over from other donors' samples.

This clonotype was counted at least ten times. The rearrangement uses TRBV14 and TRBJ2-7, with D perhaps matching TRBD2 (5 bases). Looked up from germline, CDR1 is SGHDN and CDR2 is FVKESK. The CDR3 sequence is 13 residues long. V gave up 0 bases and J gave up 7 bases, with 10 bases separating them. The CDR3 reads CASSQDGVGEQYF. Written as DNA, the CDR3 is TGTGCCAGCAGCCAAGACGGGGTTGGAGAGCAGTACTTC.

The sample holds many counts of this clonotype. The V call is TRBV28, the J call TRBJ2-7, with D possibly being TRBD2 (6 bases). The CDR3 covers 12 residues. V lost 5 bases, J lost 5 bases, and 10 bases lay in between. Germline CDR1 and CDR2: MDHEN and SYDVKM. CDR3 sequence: CASSTPGDEQYV. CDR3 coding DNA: TGTGCCAGCAGTACCCCGGGAGACGAGCAGTACGTC.

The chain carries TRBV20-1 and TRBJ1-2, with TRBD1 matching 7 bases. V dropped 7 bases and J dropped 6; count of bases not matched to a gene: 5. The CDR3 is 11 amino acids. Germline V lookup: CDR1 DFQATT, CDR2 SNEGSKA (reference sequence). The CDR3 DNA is TGCAGTGTTGTCAGGGGGAATGGCTACACCTTC. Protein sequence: CSVVRGNGYTF.

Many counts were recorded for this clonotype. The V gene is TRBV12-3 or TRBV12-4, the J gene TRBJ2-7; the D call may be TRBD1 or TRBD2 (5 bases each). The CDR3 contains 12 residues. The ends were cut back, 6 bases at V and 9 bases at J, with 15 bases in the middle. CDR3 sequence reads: CASSPNSGTQYF. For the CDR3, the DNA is TGTGCCAGCAGCCCAAACTCGGGGACGCAGTACTTC.

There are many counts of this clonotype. The CDR3 is CSARTGAINEQFF. The CDR3 nucleotides are TGCAGCGCCCGGACAGGGGCGATCAATGAGCAGTTCTTC. This chain connects TRBV29-1 to TRBJ2-1; TRBD1 matches 9 bases. CDR3 length: 13 residues. Trimming removed 7 bases from V and 6 bases from J; junction bases left unmatched: 7. CDR1 SQVTM and CDR2 ANQGSEA come from the germline V gene.

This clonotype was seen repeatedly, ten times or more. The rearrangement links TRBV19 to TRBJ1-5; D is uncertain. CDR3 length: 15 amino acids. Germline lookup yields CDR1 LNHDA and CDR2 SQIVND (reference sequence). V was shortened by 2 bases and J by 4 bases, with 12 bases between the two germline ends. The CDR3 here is CASSINRAKNQPQHF. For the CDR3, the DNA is TGTGCCAGTAGTATAAACCGGGCTAAAAATCAGCCCCAGCATTTT.

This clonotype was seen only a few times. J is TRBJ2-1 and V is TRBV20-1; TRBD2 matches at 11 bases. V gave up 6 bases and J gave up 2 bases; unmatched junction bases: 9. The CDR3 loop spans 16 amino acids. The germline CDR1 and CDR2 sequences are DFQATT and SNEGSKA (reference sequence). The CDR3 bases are TGCAGTGCCGTCGGGCTAGCGGGGGGTGCCTACAATGAGCAGTTCTTC. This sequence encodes CSAVGLAGGAYNEQFF.

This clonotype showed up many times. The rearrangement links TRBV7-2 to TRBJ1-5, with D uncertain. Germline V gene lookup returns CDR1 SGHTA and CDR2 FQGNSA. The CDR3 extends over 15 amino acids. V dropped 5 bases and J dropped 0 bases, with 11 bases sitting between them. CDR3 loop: CASSRTYNSNQPQHF. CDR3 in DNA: TGTGCCAGCAGCCGGACCTATAATAGCAATCAGCCCCAGCATTTT.

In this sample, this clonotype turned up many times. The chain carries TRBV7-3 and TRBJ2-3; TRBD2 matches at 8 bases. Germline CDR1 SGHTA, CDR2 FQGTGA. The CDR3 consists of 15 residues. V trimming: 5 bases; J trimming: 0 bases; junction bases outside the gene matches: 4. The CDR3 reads CASSPGGFSTDTQYF. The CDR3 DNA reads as TGTGCCAGCAGCCCGGGGGGGTTCAGCACAGATACGCAGTATTTT.

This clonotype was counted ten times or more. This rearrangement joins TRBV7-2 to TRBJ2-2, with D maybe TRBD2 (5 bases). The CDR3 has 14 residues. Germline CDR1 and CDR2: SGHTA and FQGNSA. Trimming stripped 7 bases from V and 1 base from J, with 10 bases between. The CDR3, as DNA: TGTGCCAGCAATACCGGAGGGAACACCGGGGAGCTGTTTTTT. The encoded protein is CASNTGGNTGELFF. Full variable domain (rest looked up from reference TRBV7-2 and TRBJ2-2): GAGVSQSPSNKVTEKGKDVELRCDPISGHTALYWYRQSLGQGLEFLIYFQGNSAPDKSGLPSDRFSAERTGGSVSTLTIQRTQQEDSAVYLCASNTGGNTGELFFGEGSRLTVL.

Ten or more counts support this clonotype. The CDR3 loop is CASSLDSRSTDTQYF. CDR3 sequence (DNA): TGTGCCAGCAGTTTAGACAGCCGGAGCACAGATACGCAGTATTTT. The chain recombines TRBV28 with TRBJ2-3, with D perhaps TRBD1 (5 bases). The V end was cut by 2 bases, the J end by 0 bases, with 9 bases between. Germline CDR1 reads MDHEN; CDR2 reads SYDVKM. CDR3 length: 15 amino acids.

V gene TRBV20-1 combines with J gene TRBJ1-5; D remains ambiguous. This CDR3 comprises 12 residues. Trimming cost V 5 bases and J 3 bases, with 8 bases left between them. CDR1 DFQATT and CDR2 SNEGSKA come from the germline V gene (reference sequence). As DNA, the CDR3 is TGCAGTGCTTTGGGTTCCAATCAGCCCCAGCATTTT. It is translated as CSALGSNQPQHF.

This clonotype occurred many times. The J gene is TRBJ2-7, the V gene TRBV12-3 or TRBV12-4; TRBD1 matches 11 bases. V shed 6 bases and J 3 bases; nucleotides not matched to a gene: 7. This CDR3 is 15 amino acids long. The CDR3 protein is CASRPGTGGFYEQYF. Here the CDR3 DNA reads TGTGCCAGCAGGCCGGGGACAGGGGGGTTCTACGAGCAGTACTTC.

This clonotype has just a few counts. The CDR3 protein is CASSSTGASGANVLTF. The CDR3 coding sequence is TGTGCCAGCAGCTCGACAGGGGCCTCTGGGGCCAACGTCCTGACTTTC. The chain links TRBV7-3 to TRBJ2-6, with 8 bases identical to TRBD1. The CDR3 runs 16 residues. Germline V gene data show CDR1 as SGHTA and CDR2 as FQGTGA. V shed 4 bases and J 0 bases; nucleotides not matched to a gene: 2.

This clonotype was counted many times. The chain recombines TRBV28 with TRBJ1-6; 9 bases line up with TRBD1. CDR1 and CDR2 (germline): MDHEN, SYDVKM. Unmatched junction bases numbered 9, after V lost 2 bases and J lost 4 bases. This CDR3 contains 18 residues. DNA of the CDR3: TGTGCCAGCAGTTTAGGGGCGATTGGGACAGGGTATAATTCACCCCTCCACTTT. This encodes CASSLGAIGTGYNSPLHF. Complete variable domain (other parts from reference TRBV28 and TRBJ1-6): DVKVTQSSRYLVKRTGEKVFLECVQDMDHENMFWYRQDPGLGLRLIYFSYDVKMKEKGDIPEGYSVSREKKERFSLILESASTNQTSMYLCASSLGAIGTGYNSPLHFGNGTRLTVT.

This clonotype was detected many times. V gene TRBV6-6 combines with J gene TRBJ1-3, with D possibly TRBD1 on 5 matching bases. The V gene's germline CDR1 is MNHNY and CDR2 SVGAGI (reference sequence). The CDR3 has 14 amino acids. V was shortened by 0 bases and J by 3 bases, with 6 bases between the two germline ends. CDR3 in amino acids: CASSYSGDGNTIYF. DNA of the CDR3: TGTGCCAGCAGTTACTCAGGGGATGGAAACACCATATATTTT.

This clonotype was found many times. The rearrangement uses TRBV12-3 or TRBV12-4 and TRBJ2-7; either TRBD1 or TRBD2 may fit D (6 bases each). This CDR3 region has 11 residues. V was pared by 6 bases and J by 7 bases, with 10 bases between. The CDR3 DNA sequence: TGTGCCAGCAGAGGGGGGTGGGAGCAGTACTTC. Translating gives CASRGGWEQYF.

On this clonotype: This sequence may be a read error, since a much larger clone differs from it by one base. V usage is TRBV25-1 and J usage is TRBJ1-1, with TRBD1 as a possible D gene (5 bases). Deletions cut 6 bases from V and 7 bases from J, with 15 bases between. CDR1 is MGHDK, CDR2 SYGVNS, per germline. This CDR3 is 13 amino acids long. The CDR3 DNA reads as TGTGCCAGCAGGGAAGTCGGGGGGGATGAAGCTTTCTTT. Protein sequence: CASREVGGDEAFF.

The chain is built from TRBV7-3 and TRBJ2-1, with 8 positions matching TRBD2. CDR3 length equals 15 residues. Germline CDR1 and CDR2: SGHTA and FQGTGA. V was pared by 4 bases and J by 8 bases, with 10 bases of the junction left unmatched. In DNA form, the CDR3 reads TGTGCCAGCAGCTCGCCGGGGGGGCTCGGCGATGAGCAGTTCTTC. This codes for CASSSPGGLGDEQFF. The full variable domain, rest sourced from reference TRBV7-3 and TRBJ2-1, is GAGVSQTPSNKVTEKGKYVELRCDPISGHTALYWYRQSLGQGPEFLIYFQGTGAADDSGLPNDRFFAVRPEGSVSTLKIQRTERGDSAVYLCASSSPGGLGDEQFFGPGTRLTVL.

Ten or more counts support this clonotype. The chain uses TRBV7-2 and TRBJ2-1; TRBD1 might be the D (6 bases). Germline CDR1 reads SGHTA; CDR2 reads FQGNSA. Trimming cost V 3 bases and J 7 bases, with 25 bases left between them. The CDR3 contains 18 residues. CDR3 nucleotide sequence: TGTGCCAGCAGCTTGCCTCATCTTCTACAGGGTCTTAAGAATGAGCAGTTCTTC. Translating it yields CASSLPHLLQGLKNEQFF.

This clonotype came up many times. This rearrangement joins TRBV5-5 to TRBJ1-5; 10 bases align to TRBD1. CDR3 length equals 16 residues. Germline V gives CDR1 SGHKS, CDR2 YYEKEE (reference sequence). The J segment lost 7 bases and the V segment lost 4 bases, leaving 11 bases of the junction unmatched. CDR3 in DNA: TGTGCCAGCAGCCTCTGGGGGACAGGGGTTCGACAGCCCCAGCATTTT. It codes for CASSLWGTGVRQPQHF.

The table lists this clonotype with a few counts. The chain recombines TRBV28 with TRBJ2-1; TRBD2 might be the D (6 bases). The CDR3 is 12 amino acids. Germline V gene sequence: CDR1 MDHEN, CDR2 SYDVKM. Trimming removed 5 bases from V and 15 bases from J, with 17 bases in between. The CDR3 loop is CASSPQVGGAFF. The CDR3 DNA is TGTGCCAGCAGTCCCCAGGTCGGAGGGGCGTTCTTC.

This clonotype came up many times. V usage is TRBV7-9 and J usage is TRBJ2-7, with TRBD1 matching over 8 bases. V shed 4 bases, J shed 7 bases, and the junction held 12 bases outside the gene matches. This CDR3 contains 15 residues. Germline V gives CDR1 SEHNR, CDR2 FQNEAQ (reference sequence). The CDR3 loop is CASSSGTGGLPEQYF. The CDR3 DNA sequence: TGTGCCAGCAGCTCCGGGACAGGAGGTCTTCCGGAGCAGTACTTC.

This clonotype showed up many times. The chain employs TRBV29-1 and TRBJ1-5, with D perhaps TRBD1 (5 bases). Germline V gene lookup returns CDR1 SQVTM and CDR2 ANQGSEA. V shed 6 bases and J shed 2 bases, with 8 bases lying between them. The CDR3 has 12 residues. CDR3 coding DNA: TGCAGCGTCGGGGACGGCAATCAGCCCCAGCATTTT. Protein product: CSVGDGNQPQHF.

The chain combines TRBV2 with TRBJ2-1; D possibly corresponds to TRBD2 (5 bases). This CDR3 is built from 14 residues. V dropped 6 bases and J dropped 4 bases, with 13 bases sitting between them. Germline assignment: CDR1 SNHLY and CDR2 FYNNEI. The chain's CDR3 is CASRESPGYNEQFF. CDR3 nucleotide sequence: TGTGCCAGCAGGGAATCACCGGGATACAATGAGCAGTTCTTC.

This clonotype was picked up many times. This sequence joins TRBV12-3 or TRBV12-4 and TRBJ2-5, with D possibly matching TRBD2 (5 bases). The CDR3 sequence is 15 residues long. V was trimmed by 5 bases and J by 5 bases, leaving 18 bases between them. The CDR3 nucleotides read TGTGCCAGCAGTGCCACCCCCCGGGGATGGGAGACCCAGTACTTC. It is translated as CASSATPRGWETQYF.

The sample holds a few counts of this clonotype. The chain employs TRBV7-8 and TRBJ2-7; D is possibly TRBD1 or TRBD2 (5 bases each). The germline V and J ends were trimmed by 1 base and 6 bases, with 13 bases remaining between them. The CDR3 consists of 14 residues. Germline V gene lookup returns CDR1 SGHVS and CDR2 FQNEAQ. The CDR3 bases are TGTGCCAGCAGCTTAGGACGGGGCAGGGCCGAGCAGTACTTC. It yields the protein CASSLGRGRAEQYF.

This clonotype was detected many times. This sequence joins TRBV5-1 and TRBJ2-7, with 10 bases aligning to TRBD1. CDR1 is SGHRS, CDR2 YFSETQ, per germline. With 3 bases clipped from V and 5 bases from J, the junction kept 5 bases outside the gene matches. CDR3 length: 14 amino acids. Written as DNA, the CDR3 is TGCGCCAGCAGCTGGGGACAGGGGAGCAACGAGCAGTACGTC. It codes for CASSWGQGSNEQYV.